This T cell receptor beta chain was captured by sequencing in a study of prognosis after radiotherapy for stage I lung cancer. Study in general: Fourteen patients had newly diagnosed primary stage I lung tumors, and several had oligometastatic NSCLC after surgical resection of the primary tumor. Enrolled patients (over 12 men, roughly six women) had a median age of about 72 years and an age range of about 50 to 85 years.

Details on this clonotype: Its target is unknown. Germline and junction disagree at one end, which may indicate a read error.

Genomic DNA yielded TCR beta CDR3, amplified by two-round multiplex PCR. The authors ran first-round PCR with primers specific to each TRBV and TRBJ gene. TCRdb passed the multiplex PCR reads through MiXCR, listing each CDR3 protein once. The data contain about 18,000 distinct CDR3 sequences, about 27% of them singletons. Germline V gene lookup returns CDR1 MNHEY and CDR2 SVGEGT. This CDR3 comprises 16 residues. General study findings and limits: Patients who had metastases reportedly showed TRBV and TRBJ gene usage that varied from that of patients who did not.

Peripheral blood samples of about 6.2 milliliters were drawn at each of two time points. This chain links TRBV6-2 or TRBV6-3 with TRBJ2-2; TRBD1 matches at 8 bases. This clonotype was obtained from a donor over 45 with non-small cell lung cancer. The sequences come from PBMCs, collected before or after stereotactic body radiation therapy (not recorded which). The CDR3 here is CASSYSQDRVTGELFF. CDR3 DNA sequence: TGTGCCAGCAGTTACTCGCAGGACAGGGTGACCGGGGAGCTATTTTTT.